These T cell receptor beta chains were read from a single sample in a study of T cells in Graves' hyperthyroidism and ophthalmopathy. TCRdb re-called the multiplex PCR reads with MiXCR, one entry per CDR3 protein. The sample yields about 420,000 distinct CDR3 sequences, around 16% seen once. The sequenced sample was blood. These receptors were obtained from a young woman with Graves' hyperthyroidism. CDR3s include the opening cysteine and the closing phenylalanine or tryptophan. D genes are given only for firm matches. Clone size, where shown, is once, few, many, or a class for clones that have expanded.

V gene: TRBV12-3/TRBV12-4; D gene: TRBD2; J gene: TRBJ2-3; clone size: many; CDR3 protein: CASTPGLAGGGDTQYF; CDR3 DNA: TGTGCCAGCACCCCTGGACTAGCGGGAGGGGGAGATACGCAGTATTTT
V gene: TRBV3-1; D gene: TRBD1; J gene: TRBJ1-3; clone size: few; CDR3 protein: CASSRQGRNSGNTIYF; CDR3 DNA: TGTGCCAGCAGCCGACAGGGGAGGAACTCTGGAAACACCATATATTTT
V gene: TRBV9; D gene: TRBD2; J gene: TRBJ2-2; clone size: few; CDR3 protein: CASSALAGGPTGELFF; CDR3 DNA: TGTGCCAGCAGCGCCCTAGCGGGGGGGCCAACCGGGGAGCTGTTTTTT
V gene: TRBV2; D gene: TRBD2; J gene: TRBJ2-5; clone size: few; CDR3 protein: CASSVGEGETQYF; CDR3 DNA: TGTGCCAGCAGTGTGGGGGAGGGGGAGACCCAGTACTTC
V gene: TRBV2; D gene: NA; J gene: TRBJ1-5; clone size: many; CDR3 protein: CASSKRDQPQHF; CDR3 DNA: TGTGCCAGCAGTAAAAGGGATCAGCCCCAGCATTTT
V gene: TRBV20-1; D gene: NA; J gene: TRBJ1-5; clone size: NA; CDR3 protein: CSARGQVSNQPQHF; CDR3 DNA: TGCAGTGCTAGAGGGCAGGTTAGCAATCAGCCCCAGCATTTT
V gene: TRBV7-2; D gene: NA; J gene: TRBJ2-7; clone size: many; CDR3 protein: CASSLAAGGEQYF; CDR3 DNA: TGTGCCAGCAGCTTAGCAGCCGGCGGCGAGCAGTACTTC
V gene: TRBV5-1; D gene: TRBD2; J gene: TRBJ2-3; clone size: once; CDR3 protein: CASSFTSGGGADTQYF; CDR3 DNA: TGCGCCAGCAGCTTCACTAGCGGGGGGGGTGCAGATACGCAGTATTTT
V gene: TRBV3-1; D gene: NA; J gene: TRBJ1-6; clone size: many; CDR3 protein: CASSQDRHSPLHF; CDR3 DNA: TGTGCCAGCAGCCAAGATCGGCATTCACCCCTCCACTTT
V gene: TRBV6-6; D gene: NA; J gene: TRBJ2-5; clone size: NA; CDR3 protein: CASSYWFSDETQYF; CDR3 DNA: TGTGCCAGCAGTTACTGGTTTTCGGATGAGACCCAGTACTTC
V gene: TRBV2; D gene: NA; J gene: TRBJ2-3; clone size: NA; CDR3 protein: CASSEFPSGKKDTQYF; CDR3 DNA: TGTGCCAGCAGTGAGTTCCCGTCCGGGAAAAAAGATACGCAGTATTTT
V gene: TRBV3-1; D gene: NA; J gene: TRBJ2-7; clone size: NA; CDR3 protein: CASSPYDGYEQYF; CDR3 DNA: TGTGCCAGCAGCCCCTATGATGGCTACGAGCAGTACTTC
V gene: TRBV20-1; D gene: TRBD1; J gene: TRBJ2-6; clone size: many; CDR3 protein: CSASGGTGTSGANVLTF; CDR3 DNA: TGCAGTGCTAGTGGCGGGACAGGGACCTCTGGGGCCAACGTCCTGACTTTC
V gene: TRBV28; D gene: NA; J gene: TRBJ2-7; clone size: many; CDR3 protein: CASSWAYEQYF; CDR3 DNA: TGTGCCAGCAGTTGGGCTTACGAGCAGTACTTC
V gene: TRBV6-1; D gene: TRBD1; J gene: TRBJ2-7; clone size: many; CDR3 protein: CASSDRGESYEQYF; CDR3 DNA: TGTGCCAGCAGCGACAGGGGCGAGTCCTACGAGCAGTACTTC
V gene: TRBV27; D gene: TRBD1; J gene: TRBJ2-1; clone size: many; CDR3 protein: CASSYRDRSYNEQFF; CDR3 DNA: TGTGCCAGCAGTTACCGGGACAGGAGTTACAATGAGCAGTTCTTC
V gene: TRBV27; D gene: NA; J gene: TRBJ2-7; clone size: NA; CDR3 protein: CASSPSDSSYEQYF; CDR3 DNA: TGTGCCAGCAGCCCGTCCGATAGCTCCTACGAGCAGTACTTC
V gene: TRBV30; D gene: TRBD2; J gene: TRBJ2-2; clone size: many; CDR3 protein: CAWSPIGRAKRTGELFF; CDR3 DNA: TGTGCCTGGAGTCCGATCGGGAGGGCTAAAAGGACCGGGGAGCTGTTTTTT
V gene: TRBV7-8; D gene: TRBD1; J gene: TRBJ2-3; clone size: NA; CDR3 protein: CASSLNRGAEDTQYF; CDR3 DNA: TGTGCCAGCAGCCTCAACAGGGGCGCGGAGGATACGCAGTATTTT
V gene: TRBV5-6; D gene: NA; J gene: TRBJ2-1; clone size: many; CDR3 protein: CASSRGDAAVYEQFF; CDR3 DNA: TGTGCCAGCAGCCGAGGGGATGCGGCCGTCTATGAGCAGTTCTTC
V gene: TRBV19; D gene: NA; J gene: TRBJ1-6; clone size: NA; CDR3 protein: CASSILGGGNSPLHF; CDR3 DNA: TGTGCCAGTAGTATTCTAGGGGGAGGTAATTCACCCCTCCACTTT
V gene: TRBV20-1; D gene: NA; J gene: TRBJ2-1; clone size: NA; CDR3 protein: CSAEETYLSYNEQFF; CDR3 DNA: TGCAGTGCGGAGGAGACTTACCTCTCCTACAATGAGCAGTTCTTC
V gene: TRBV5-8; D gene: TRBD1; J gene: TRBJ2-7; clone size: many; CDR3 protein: CASSLARGAGGVYEQYF; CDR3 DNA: TGTGCCAGCAGCTTGGCCAGGGGGGCAGGGGGCGTCTACGAGCAGTACTTC
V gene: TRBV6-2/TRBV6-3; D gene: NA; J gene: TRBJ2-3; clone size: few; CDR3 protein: CASSYFSYFVSTDTQYF; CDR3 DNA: TGTGCCAGCAGTTACTTCTCTTATTTCGTATCGACAGATACGCAGTATTTT
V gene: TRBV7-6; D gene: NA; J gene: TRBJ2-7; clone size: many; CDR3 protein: CASSLSSGGYEQYF; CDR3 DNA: TGTGCCAGCAGCTTATCTTCTGGAGGTTACGAGCAGTACTTC
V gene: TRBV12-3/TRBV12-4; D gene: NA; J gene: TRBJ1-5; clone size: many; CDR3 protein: CASTLGGYRPQHF; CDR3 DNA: TGTGCCAGCACTCTAGGGGGTTATCGGCCCCAGCATTTT
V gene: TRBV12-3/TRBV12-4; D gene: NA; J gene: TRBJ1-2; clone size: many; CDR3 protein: CASSPLFVDGYTF; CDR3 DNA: TGTGCCAGCAGTCCCCTCTTCGTCGATGGCTACACCTTC
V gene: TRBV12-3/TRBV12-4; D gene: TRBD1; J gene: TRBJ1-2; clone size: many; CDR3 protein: CASSLTWDRVYGYTF; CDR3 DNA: TGTGCCAGCAGTTTAACTTGGGACAGGGTCTATGGCTACACCTTC
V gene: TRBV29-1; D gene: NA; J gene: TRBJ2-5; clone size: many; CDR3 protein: CSVEDRDPSETQYF; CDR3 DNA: TGCAGCGTTGAAGATCGGGACCCATCAGAGACCCAGTACTTC
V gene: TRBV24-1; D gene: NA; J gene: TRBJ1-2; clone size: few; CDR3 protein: CATSEESNYGYTF; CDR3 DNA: TGTGCCACCAGTGAGGAAAGTAACTATGGCTACACCTTC
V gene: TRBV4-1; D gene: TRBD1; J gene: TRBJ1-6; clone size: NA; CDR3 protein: CASSQARQGGPSPLHF; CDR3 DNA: TGCGCCAGCAGCCAAGCCCGACAGGGGGGGCCTTCACCCCTCCACTTT
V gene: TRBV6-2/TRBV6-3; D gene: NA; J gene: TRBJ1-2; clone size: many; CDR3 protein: CASSYGGGTGYTF; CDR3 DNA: TGTGCCAGCAGTTACGGTGGGGGGACTGGCTACACCTTC
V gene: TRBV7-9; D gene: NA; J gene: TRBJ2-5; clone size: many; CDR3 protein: CASSLTQGQETQYF; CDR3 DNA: TGTGCCAGCAGCTTAACGCAGGGTCAAGAGACCCAGTACTTC
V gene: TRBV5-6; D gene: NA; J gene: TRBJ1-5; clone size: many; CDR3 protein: CASSLGGALNQPQHF; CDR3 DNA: TGTGCCAGCAGCTTGGGAGGGGCCCTAAATCAGCCCCAGCATTTT
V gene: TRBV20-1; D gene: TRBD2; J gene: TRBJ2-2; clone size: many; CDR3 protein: CSARKTSGRGNTGELFF; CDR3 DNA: TGCAGTGCTAGAAAGACTAGCGGGAGGGGGAACACCGGGGAGCTGTTTTTT
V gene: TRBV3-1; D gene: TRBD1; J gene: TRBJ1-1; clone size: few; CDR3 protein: CASSQDRTGGRSTEAFF; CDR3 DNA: TGTGCCAGCAGCCAAGATCGGACAGGGGGCAGGAGCACTGAAGCTTTCTTT
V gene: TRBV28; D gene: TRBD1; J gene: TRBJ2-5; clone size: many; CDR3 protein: CASSPDLHRDSQETQYF; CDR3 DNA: TGTGCCAGCAGTCCGGACCTCCATCGGGACAGCCAAGAGACCCAGTACTTC